This note documents a single T cell receptor beta chain sequence. The sample is drawn from a study of blood T cell repertoires in COVID-19. In the study's own analysis: Cell counts per sample came from amplifying reference gene primers. The method was immunoSEQ multiplex PCR; TCRdb's version includes in-frame clones alone and lacks a portion of them. V and J calls and clone size follow that table, whereas D and trimming were derived from the DNA. Among hundreds of thousands of clones listed, approximately 88% were seen once. The CDR3 sequence is 17 residues long. V shed 0 bases and J shed 5 bases, with 19 bases lying between them. CDR1 and CDR2 (germline): SGHDN, FVKESK.

The sequence came from a woman aged 18-29 years who had recovered from COVID-19. The chain couples TRBV14 to TRBJ1-1, with D perhaps TRBD1 (6 bases). Sequences were obtained from PBMCs or T cells enriched from blood (not recorded which). CDR3 protein: CASSQELLRGARTEAFF. In nucleotides, the CDR3 is TGTGCCAGCAGCCAAGAATTGCTCCGGGGGGCGCGTACTGAAGCTTTCTTT.